This T cell receptor beta chain was observed in a study of T cells in Graves' hyperthyroidism and ophthalmopathy. Study overall: Blood from the periphery was taken at initial diagnosis, before any treatment.

Study results and limitations: Within blood appeared most thyroid clonotypes that had expanded above 0.001. A model built on 13 V-J features separated ophthalmopathy from stable hyperthyroidism. In validation, the model predicted ophthalmopathy. These predictions came a median roughly 7.1 months before onset.

This clonotype was picked up many times. Its specificity is unknown. TCR beta CDR3 region amplification was performed from RNA transcripts. When the TCR CDR3 underwent first-round RT-PCR, the HTBI primer set was used. Via MiXCR, TCRdb re-called the multiplex PCR reads, giving one row per CDR3 protein. Of a few hundred thousand distinct CDR3 sequences listed, around 13% are singletons. The V gene end was trimmed by 7 bases and the J gene end by 4 bases; junction bases not matched to a gene: 11. The CDR3 extends over 16 amino acids. The material sequenced was blood. The sequence was collected from a woman aged 35 to 49 with Graves' ophthalmopathy. The chain employs TRBV12-3 or TRBV12-4 and TRBJ2-5; the match to TRBD1 covers 11 bases. The CDR3 reads CASNLLTGTGGETQYF. In DNA, the CDR3 is TGTGCCAGCAACCTTCTTACCGGGACAGGGGGAGAGACCCAGTACTTC.